This T cell receptor beta chain was sequenced in a study of T-cell memory formation after mild COVID-19. The CDR3 loop spans 17 amino acids. Germline values: CDR1 SGHDT, CDR2 YYEEEE. Trimming at V came to 0 bases and at J to 2 bases, leaving 8 bases not matched to a gene. Constant-segment primers and 5'RACE yielded cDNA libraries for TCR alpha and TCR beta, each carrying sample barcodes and UMIs. MiXCR, run by TCRdb on the 5' RACE reads, gives a single entry per CDR3 protein. The sample carries about 140,000 distinct CDR3 sequences, more than 13% recorded once. This clonotype has only a few counts. Sequencing was performed on PBMCs or a T cell subset sorted from them (not recorded which). This rearrangement joins TRBV5-6 to TRBJ2-7; 10 nucleotides match TRBD2. This receptor was taken from an adult woman who had mild COVID-19 (a few samples of this study predate the infection). Cell type and time point are not known. The CDR3 DNA is TGTGCCAGCAGCTTGGCTACTACTAGCGGGACGGCCTACGAGCAGTACTTC. Translation: CASSLATTSGTAYEQYF.